This record looks at one T cell receptor (beta chain) sequence and its context. Using immunoSEQ multiplex PCR, the repertoire was profiled, and TCRdb retains in-frame clones only, with some absent. The profile shows some 100,000 clones, about four fifths of them singletons. The data belong to a study of a mutant IDH1 vaccine in newly diagnosed glioma. Noted time point: baseline, week 1 (first vaccination visit). Treatment meaning: pre-vaccination baseline after standard-of-care therapy. V was pared by 0 bases and J by 3 bases, with 9 bases between. This CDR3 has 14 residues. CDR1 and CDR2 from the germline V gene are SGHDT and YYEEEE.

V usage is TRBV5-6 and J usage is TRBJ2-5; D remains ambiguous. The sequence was obtained from a woman between 50 and 59 years old with glioma. This material consisted of PBMCs, taken from a glioma patient treated with radiotherapy, temozolomide or both. Written as DNA, the CDR3 is TGTGCCAGCAGCTTGGTGGGTTTCGAAGAGACCCAGTACTTC. Translation: CASSLVGFEETQYF.